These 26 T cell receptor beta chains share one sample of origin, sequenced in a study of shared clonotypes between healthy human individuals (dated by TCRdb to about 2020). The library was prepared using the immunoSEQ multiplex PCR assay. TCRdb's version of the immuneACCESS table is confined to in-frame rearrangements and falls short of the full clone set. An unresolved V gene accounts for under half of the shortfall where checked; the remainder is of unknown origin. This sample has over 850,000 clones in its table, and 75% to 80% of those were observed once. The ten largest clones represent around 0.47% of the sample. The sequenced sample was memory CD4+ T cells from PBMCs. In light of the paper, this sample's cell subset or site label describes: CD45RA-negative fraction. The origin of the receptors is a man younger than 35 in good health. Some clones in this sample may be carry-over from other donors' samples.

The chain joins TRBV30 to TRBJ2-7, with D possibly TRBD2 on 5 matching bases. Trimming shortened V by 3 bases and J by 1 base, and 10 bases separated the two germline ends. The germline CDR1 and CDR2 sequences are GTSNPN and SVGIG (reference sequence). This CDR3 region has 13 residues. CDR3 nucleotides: TGTGCCTGGAGAACAAGCGGTTCCTACGAGCAGTACTTC. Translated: CAWRTSGSYEQYF.

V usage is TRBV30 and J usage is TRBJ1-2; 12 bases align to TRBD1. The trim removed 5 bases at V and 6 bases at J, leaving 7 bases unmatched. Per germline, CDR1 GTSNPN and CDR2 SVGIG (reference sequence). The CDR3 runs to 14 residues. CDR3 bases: TGTGCCTGGCACGGGGACAGGGGGCGGGATGGCTACACCTTC. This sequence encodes CAWHGDRGRDGYTF.

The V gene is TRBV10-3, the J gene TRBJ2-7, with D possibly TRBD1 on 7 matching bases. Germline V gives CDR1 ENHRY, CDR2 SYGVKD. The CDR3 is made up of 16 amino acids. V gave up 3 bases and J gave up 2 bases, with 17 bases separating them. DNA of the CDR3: TGTGCCATCAGTGAAGCGACAGGGAGGAGAACCTACGAGCAGTACTTC. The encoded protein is CAISEATGRRTYEQYF.

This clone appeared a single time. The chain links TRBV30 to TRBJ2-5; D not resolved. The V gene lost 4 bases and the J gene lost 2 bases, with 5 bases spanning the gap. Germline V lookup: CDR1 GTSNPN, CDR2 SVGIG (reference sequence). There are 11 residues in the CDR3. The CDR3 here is CAWIGQETQYF. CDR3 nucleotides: TGTGCCTGGATCGGTCAAGAGACCCAGTACTTC.

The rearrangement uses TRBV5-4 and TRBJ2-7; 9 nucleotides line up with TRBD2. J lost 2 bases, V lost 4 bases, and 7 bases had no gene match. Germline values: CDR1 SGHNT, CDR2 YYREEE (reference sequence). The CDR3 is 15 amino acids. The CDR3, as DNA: TGTGCCAGCAGCACAAAGCGGGAGGCGACCTACGAGCAGTACTTC. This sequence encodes CASSTKREATYEQYF. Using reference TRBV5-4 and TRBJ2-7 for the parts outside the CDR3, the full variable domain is ETGVTQSPTHLIKTRGQQVTLRCSSQSGHNTVSWYQQALGQGPQFIFQYYREEENGRGNFPPRFSGLQFPNYSSELNVNALELDDSALYLCASSTKREATYEQYFGPGTRLTVT.

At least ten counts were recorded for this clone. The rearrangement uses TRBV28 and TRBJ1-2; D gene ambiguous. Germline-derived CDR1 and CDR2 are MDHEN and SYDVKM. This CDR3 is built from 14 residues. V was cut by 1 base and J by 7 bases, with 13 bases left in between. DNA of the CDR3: TGTGCCAGCAGTTTATCTCGGGGTTTGGGTGGCTACACCTTC. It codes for CASSLSRGLGGYTF.

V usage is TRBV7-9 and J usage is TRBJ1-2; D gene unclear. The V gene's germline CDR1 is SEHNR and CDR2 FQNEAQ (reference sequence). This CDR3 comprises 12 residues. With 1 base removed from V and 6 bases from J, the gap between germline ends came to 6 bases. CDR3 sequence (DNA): TGTGCCAGCAGCTTAGACGGGGATGGCTACACCTTC. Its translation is CASSLDGDGYTF. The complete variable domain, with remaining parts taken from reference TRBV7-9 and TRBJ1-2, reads DTGVSQNPRHKITKRGQNVTFRCDPISEHNRLYWYRQTLGQGPEFLTYFQNEAQLEKSRLLSDRFSAERPKGSFSTLEIQRTEQGDSAMYLCASSLDGDGYTFGSGTRLTVV.

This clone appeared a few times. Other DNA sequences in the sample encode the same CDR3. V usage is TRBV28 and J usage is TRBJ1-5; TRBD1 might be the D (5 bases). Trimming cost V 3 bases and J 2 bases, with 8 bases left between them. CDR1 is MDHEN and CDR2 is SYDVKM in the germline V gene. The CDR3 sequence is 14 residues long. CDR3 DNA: TGTGCCAGCAGTTTGGGCAGGGGCAATCAGCCCCAGCATTTT. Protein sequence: CASSLGRGNQPQHF.

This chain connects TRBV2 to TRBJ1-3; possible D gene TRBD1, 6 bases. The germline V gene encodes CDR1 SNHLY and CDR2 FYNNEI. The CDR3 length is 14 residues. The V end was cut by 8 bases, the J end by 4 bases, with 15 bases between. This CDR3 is CASCKEGGGNTIYF. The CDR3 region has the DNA TGTGCCAGCTGTAAGGAAGGGGGAGGAAACACCATATATTTT.

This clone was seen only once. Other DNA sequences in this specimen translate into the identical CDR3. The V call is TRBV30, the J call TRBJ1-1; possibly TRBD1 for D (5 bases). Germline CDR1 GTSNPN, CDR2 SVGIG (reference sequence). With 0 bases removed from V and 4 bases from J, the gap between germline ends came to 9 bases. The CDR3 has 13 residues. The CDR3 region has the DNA TGTGCCTGGAGTGTACGGGGCGGCACTGAAGCTTTCTTT. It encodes CAWSVRGGTEAFF.

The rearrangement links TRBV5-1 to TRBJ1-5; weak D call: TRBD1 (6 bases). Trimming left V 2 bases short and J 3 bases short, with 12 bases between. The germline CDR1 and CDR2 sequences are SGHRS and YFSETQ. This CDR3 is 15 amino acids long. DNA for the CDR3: TGCGCCAGCAGCTTTCTGCCGGGGGCCAATCAGCCCCAGCATTTT. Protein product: CASSFLPGANQPQHF.

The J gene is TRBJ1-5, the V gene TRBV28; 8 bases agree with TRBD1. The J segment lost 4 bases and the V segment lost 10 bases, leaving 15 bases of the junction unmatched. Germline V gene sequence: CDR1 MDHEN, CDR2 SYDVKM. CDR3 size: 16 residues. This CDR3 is CATVVAGGAGNQPQHF. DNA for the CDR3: TGTGCCACCGTTGTTGCAGGGGGCGCGGGAAATCAGCCCCAGCATTTT.

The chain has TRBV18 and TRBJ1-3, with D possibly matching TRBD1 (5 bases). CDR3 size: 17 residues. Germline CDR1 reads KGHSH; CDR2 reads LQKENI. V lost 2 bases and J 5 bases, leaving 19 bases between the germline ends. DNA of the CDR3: TGTGCCAGCTCACCAACTCCCAGAGGGGAGACCAGAAACACCATATATTTT. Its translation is CASSPTPRGETRNTIYF.

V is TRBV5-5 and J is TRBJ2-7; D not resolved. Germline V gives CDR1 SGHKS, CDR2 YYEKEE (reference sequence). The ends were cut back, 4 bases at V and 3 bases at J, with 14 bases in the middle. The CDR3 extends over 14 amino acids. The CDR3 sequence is CASSRPDGGYEQYF. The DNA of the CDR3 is TGTGCCAGCAGCCGTCCGGACGGCGGCTACGAGCAGTACTTC.

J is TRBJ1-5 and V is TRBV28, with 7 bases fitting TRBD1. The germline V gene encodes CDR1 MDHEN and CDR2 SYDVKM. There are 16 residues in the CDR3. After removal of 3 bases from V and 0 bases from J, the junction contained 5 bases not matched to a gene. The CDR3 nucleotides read TGTGCCAGCAGTTTCCGAACAGGGGATAGCAATCAGCCCCAGCATTTT. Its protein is CASSFRTGDSNQPQHF. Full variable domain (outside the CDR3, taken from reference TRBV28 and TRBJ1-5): DVKVTQSSRYLVKRTGEKVFLECVQDMDHENMFWYRQDPGLGLRLIYFSYDVKMKEKGDIPEGYSVSREKKERFSLILESASTNQTSMYLCASSFRTGDSNQPQHFGDGTRLSIL.

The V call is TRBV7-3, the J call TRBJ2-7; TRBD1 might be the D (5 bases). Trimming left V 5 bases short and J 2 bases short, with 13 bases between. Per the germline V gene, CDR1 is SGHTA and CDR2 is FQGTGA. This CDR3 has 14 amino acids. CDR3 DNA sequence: TGTGCCAGCAGCGACAGACAAGGTACCTACGAGCAGTACTTC. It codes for CASSDRQGTYEQYF. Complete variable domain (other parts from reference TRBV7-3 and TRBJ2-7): GAGVSQTPSNKVTEKGKYVELRCDPISGHTALYWYRQSLGQGPEFLIYFQGTGAADDSGLPNDRFFAVRPEGSVSTLKIQRTERGDSAVYLCASSDRQGTYEQYFGPGTRLTVT.

The CDR3 DNA is TGTGCCAGCAGTTTCCGATACAAGCAGTACTTC. The encoded protein is CASSFRYKQYF. The rearrangement joins TRBV28 to TRBJ2-7; no clear D gene. Germline V gives CDR1 MDHEN, CDR2 SYDVKM. V lost 3 bases and J lost 8, with 8 bases in between. The CDR3 length is 11 residues.

CDR3 loop: CASSPDRDRPLHF. The CDR3 DNA reads as TGCGCCAGCAGCCCGGACCGGGATCGGCCCCTCCACTTT. The gene calls are TRBV5-1 and TRBJ1-6; D unresolved. In germline, CDR1 is SGHRS, CDR2 YFSETQ. The CDR3 spans 13 residues. With 4 bases removed from V and 13 bases from J, the gap between germline ends came to 15 bases.

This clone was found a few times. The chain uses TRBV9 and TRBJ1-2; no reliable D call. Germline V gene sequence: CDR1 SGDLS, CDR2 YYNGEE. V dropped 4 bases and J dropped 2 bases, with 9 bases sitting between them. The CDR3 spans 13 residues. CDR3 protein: CASSPRGNYGYTF. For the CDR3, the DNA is TGTGCCAGCAGCCCCCGGGGAAACTATGGCTACACCTTC. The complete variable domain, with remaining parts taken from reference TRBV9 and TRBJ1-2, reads DSGVTQTPKHLITATGQRVTLRCSPRSGDLSVYWYQQSLDQGLQFLIQYYNGEERAKGNILERFSAQQFPDLHSELNLSSLELGDSALYFCASSPRGNYGYTFGSGTRLTVV.

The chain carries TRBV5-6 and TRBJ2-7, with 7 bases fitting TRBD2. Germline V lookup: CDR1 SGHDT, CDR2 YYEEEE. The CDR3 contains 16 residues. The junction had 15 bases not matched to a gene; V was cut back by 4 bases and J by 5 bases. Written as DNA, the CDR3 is TGTGCCAGCAGCCCCCGGGGCGGGAGTAGGGACCACGAGCAGTACTTC. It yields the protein CASSPRGGSRDHEQYF.

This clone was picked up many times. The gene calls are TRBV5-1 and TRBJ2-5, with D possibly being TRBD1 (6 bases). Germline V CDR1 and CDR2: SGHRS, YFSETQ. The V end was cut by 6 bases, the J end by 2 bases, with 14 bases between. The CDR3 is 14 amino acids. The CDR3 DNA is TGCGCCAGCAAGAGCTTAAGGGGGCAAGAGACCCAGTACTTC. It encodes CASKSLRGQETQYF.

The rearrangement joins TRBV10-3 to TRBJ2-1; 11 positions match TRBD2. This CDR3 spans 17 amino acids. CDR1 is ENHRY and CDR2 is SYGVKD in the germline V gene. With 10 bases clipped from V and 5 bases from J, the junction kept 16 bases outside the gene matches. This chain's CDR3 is CATRVPTSGVTNNEQFF. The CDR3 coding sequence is TGTGCCACCAGAGTTCCGACTAGCGGGGTTACCAACAATGAGCAGTTCTTC.

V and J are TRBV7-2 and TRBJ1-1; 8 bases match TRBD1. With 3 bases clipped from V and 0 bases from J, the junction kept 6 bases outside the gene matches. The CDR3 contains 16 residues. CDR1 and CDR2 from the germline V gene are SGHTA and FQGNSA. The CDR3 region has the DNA TGTGCCAGCAGCTTCGTGACAGGGGTAATGAACACTGAAGCTTTCTTT. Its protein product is CASSFVTGVMNTEAFF.

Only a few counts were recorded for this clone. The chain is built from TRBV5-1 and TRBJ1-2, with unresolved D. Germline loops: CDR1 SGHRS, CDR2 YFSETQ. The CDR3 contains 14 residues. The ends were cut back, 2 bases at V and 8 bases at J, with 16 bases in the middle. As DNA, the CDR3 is TGCGCCAGCAGCTTCATCCCGCAGCCCCAGGGCTACACCTTC. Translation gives CASSFIPQPQGYTF.

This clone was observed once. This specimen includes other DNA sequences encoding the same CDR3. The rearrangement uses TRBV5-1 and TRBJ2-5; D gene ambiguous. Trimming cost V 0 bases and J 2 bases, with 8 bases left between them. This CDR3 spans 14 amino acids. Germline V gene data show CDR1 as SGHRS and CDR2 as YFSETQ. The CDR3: CASSLGPEQETQYF. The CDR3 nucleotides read TGCGCCAGCAGCTTGGGTCCAGAGCAAGAGACCCAGTACTTC.

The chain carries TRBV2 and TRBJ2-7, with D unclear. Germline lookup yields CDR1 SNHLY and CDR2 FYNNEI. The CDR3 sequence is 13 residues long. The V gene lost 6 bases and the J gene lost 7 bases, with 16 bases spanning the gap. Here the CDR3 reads CASRPSEVGEQYF. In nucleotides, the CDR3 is TGTGCCAGCAGGCCCTCTGAAGTTGGAGAGCAGTACTTC.